The clone carrying this T cell receptor (beta chain) was detected a few times. As yet, its antigen is unknown. This sample was taken from a study of beta chain features in type 1 diabetes. Study results and limitations: Diminished insertions and augmented deletions at VDJ junctions characterized type 1 diabetes patients. There was no resolution here of whether HLA type influences TCRB rearrangement.

Every bit of the isolated RNA underwent reverse transcription, so sequencing read expressed TCRB transcripts. Some clones are missing from TCRdb's copy, which holds only in-frame ones; the method was immunoSEQ multiplex PCR. The repertoire holds 900,000 or so clones, 15% to 20% seen once, with 0.02% to 0.03% in the top ten. The CDR3 extends over 15 amino acids. In germline, CDR1 is MDHEN, CDR2 SYDVKM. The germline V and J ends were trimmed by 5 bases and 0 bases, with 8 bases remaining between them. The sequenced sample was naive CD4+ T cells from blood. This clonotype was obtained from a woman in her late teens or twenties in good health. J is TRBJ2-6 and V is TRBV28; D not resolved. The CDR3 is CASSLYISGANVLTF. CDR3 DNA: TGTGCCAGCAGTCTCTATATCTCTGGGGCCAACGTCCTGACTTTC.